The 14 T cell receptor beta chains below all came from one sample that was sequenced in a study of blood T cell repertoires in COVID-19. The protocol was immunoSEQ multiplex PCR, while the TCRdb copy is restricted to in-frame clones and leaves out a portion. The profile shows just under 20,000 clones, around 84% of them singletons. Material: peripheral blood. These receptors were collected from a human donor with active COVID-19. The donor label of this sample is uncertain.

V usage is TRBV2 and J usage is TRBJ2-5, with TRBD2 matching 9 bases. Germline V lookup: CDR1 SNHLY, CDR2 FYNNEI. V lost 6 bases to trimming and J lost 2 bases; unmatched junction nucleotides: 16. The CDR3 spans 18 residues. The CDR3 coding sequence is TGTGCCAGCAGAATGTCCCCGTTCGATAGCGGGGGTCAAGAGACCCAGTACTTC. Translation: CASRMSPFDSGGQETQYF.

The chain uses TRBV2 and TRBJ1-2; maybe TRBD1 (5 bases). Trimming took off 8 bases at V and 0 bases at J, with 19 bases between the two ends. Germline V lookup: CDR1 SNHLY, CDR2 FYNNEI. This CDR3 has 16 residues. The CDR3 here is CASGDPSRGTNYGYTF. The CDR3 coding sequence is TGTGCCAGCGGAGACCCTTCTAGGGGAACTAACTATGGCTACACCTTC.

This clone was seen a single time. The CDR3 here is CASSVVSGLAGAGELFF. Written as DNA, the CDR3 is TGTGCCAGCAGCGTAGTCTCGGGACTAGCGGGAGCCGGGGAGCTGTTTTTT. The chain joins TRBV9 to TRBJ2-2; 14 bases fit TRBD2. CDR1 is SGDLS, CDR2 YYNGEE, per germline. This CDR3 region has 17 residues. Losses at the gene ends were 0 bases for V and 6 bases for J; bases not matched to a gene: 4. The full variable domain, rest sourced from reference TRBV9 and TRBJ2-2, is DSGVTQTPKHLITATGQRVTLRCSPRSGDLSVYWYQQSLDQGLQFLIQYYNGEERAKGNILERFSAQQFPDLHSELNLSSLELGDSALYFCASSVVSGLAGAGELFFGEGSRLTVL.

The chain uses TRBV5-1 and TRBJ2-7; possible D gene TRBD2, 6 bases. V lost 0 bases and J lost 5, with 15 bases in between. Germline CDR1 is SGHRS and CDR2 is YFSETQ. The CDR3 loop spans 15 amino acids. This CDR3 reads CASSLAAGLVDEQYF. The CDR3 nucleotides are TGCGCCAGCAGCTTGGCCGCGGGACTTGTGGACGAGCAGTACTTC.

The rearrangement uses TRBV7-9 and TRBJ2-5; TRBD2 might be the D (5 bases). Trimming cost V 1 base and J 2 bases, with 8 bases left between them. The CDR3 loop spans 14 amino acids. Germline V gene lookup returns CDR1 SEHNR and CDR2 FQNEAQ (reference sequence). The CDR3: CASSLDGVQETQYF. The DNA for the CDR3 is TGTGCCAGCAGCTTAGACGGGGTTCAAGAGACCCAGTACTTC.

The chain links TRBV3-1 (or the pseudogene TRBV3-2) to TRBJ1-2; tentatively, D is TRBD1 (5 bases). Trimming pared 3 bases from V and 4 bases from J, leaving 18 bases between. Germline assignment: CDR1 LGHDT and CDR2 YNNKEL (reference sequence). This CDR3 region has 16 residues. CDR3 sequence: CASSQATSGLGYGYTF. CDR3 coding DNA: TGTGCCAGCAGCCAGGCGACGTCAGGGTTGGGCTATGGCTACACCTTC.

This clone was counted a single time. The V and J genes are TRBV3-1 (or the pseudogene TRBV3-2) and TRBJ2-3; 12 nucleotides match TRBD2. After removal of 5 bases from V and 0 bases from J, the junction contained 3 bases not matched to a gene. The germline V gene has CDR1 LGHDT and CDR2 YNNKEL (reference sequence). CDR3 size: 16 residues. CDR3 in amino acids: CASSELAGGSTDTQYF. The DNA for the CDR3 is TGTGCCAGCAGCGAACTAGCGGGAGGAAGCACAGATACGCAGTATTTT.

The chain employs TRBV28 and TRBJ2-6; TRBD2 matches at 7 bases. After removal of 6 bases from V and 0 bases from J, the junction contained 2 bases not matched to a gene. CDR3 length: 15 residues. In germline, CDR1 is MDHEN, CDR2 SYDVKM. CDR3 in DNA: TGTGCCAGCAGGTCGGGGGGCTCTGGGGCCAACGTCCTGACTTTC. Translated, it gives CASRSGGSGANVLTF.

The genes are TRBV11-1 and TRBJ2-7, with 12 bases that match TRBD1. The CDR3 is 16 residues long. Germline loops: CDR1 SGHAT, CDR2 FQDESV (reference sequence). V gave up 5 bases and J gave up 3 bases; unmatched junction bases: 8. The chain's CDR3 is CASSIGTGGAIYEQYF. The DNA of the CDR3 is TGTGCCAGCAGCATCGGGACAGGGGGCGCCATCTACGAGCAGTACTTC.

The chain uses TRBV5-8 and TRBJ2-5, with 7 positions matching TRBD2. The CDR3 totals 17 residues. Unmatched junction bases numbered 18, after V lost 6 bases and J lost 4 bases. Germline CDR1 SGHTS, CDR2 YDEGEE. In DNA form, the CDR3 reads TGTGCCAGCACCGCCGTTAGGGACTACCTCCTGGGAGAGACCCAGTACTTC. Its protein is CASTAVRDYLLGETQYF. The full variable domain, in which reference TRBV5-8 and TRBJ2-5 provide the parts outside the CDR3, is EAGVTQSPTHLIKTRGQQATLRCSPISGHTSVYWYQQALGLGLQFLLWYDEGEERNRGNFPPRFSGRQFPNYSSELNVNALELEDSALYLCASTAVRDYLLGETQYFGPGTRLLVL.

In this sample, this clone turned up a few times. V gene TRBV5-1 combines with J gene TRBJ2-1, with D possibly TRBD1 on 6 matching bases. The CDR3 covers 24 residues. Germline values: CDR1 SGHRS, CDR2 YFSETQ. The V gene lost 2 bases and the J gene lost 0 bases, with 36 bases spanning the gap. The CDR3 spells CASSFPRSPPGTRAFKTSYNEQFF. The CDR3 nucleotides are TGCGCCAGCAGCTTCCCGAGGTCCCCACCCGGGACAAGGGCCTTTAAAACCTCCTACAATGAGCAGTTCTTC.

The V and J genes are TRBV6-1 and TRBJ1-3; D not resolved. This CDR3 contains 16 residues. The germline V gene has CDR1 MNHNS and CDR2 SASEGT. V was clipped by 0 bases and J by 0 bases, with 9 bases between them. CDR3: CASSEAISSSGNTIYF. In DNA, the CDR3 is TGTGCCAGCAGTGAAGCGATTAGTAGCTCTGGAAACACCATATATTTT.

The chain joins TRBV6-6 to TRBJ1-1; D unclear. From germline, CDR1 is MNHNY and CDR2 SVGAGI (reference sequence). Trimming shortened V by 2 bases and J by 0 bases, and 7 bases separated the two germline ends. CDR3 length: 14 amino acids. Here the CDR3 reads CASSYAEMNTEAFF. Here the CDR3 DNA reads TGTGCCAGCAGTTACGCTGAGATGAACACTGAAGCTTTCTTT.

The gene calls are TRBV5-6 and TRBJ2-2, with D perhaps TRBD1 (6 bases). V was clipped by 0 bases and J by 2 bases, with 8 bases between them. Germline V gene data show CDR1 as SGHDT and CDR2 as YYEEEE. The CDR3 sequence is 15 residues long. The CDR3 loop reads CASSLGDKNTGELFF. The CDR3 nucleotides read TGTGCCAGCAGCTTGGGGGACAAAAACACCGGGGAGCTGTTTTTT. The full variable domain, its missing parts supplied by reference TRBV5-6 and TRBJ2-2, is DAGVTQSPTHLIKTRGQQVTLRCSPKSGHDTVSWYQQALGQGPQFIFQYYEEEERQRGNFPDRFSGHQFPNYSSELNVNALLLGDSALYLCASSLGDKNTGELFFGEGSRLTVL.